The clone carrying this T cell receptor beta chain was recorded at least ten times. The J segment lost 7 bases and the V segment lost 7 bases, leaving 12 bases of the junction unmatched. CDR1 is DFQATT and CDR2 is SNEGSKA in the germline V gene (reference sequence). The CDR3 is 14 residues long. This sample was taken from a study of regulatory T cells in long-lasting Graves disease. Time point noted: newly diagnosed GD, antithyroid drugs for less than 3 months. Extracted RNA from PBMCs served as the source of the TCR library. To make TCR beta libraries, researchers used iRepertoire HTBI primers and Arm-PCR of CDR3 regions. TCRdb redid the calling of the multiplex PCR reads with MiXCR, one entry per CDR3 protein. This table has about 460,000 distinct CDR3 sequences, 12% to 15% appearing once. The same specimen was also included in a second study, on T cells in Graves' hyperthyroidism and ophthalmopathy.

The TCR was taken from a woman aged 45-65 years with Graves disease. V gene TRBV20-1 combines with J gene TRBJ2-1; 8 bases line up with TRBD1. The sample here was peripheral blood mononuclear cells (PBMCs), taken at new diagnosis, from a patient treated with antithyroid drugs. CDR3 loop: CSDRPGGFENEQFF. CDR3 nucleotide sequence: TGCAGTGACCGCCCAGGGGGCTTTGAGAATGAGCAGTTCTTC.